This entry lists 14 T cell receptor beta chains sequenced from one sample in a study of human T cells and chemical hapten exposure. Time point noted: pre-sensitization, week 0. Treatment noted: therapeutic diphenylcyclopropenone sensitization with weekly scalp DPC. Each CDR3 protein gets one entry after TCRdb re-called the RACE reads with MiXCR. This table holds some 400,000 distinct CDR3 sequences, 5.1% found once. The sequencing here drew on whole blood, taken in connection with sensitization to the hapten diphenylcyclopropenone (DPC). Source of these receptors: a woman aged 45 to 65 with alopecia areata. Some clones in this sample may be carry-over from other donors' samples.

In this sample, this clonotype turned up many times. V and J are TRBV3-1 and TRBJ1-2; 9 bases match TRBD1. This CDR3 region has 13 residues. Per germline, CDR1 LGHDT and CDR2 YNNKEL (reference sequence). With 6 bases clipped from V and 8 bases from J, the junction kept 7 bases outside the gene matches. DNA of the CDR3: TGTGCCAGCAGTCCTGGACAGGGGATGGGCTACACCTTC. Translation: CASSPGQGMGYTF.

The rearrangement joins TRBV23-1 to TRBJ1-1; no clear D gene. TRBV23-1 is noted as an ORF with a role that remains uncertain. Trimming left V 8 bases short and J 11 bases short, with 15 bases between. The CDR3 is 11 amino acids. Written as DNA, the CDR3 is TGCGCCAGCCCAGCGGCCCTCGACGCTTTCTTT. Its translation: CASPAALDAFF.

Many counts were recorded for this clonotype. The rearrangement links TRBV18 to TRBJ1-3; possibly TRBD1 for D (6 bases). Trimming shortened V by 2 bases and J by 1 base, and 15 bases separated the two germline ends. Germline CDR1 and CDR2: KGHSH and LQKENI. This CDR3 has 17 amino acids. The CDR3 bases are TGTGCCAGCTCACCAAGGGTCTCTACAGGGTCTGGAAACACCATATATTTT. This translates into CASSPRVSTGSGNTIYF. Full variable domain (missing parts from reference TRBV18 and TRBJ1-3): NAGVMQNPRHLVRRRGQEARLRCSPMKGHSHVYWYRQLPEEGLKFMVYLQKENIIDESGMPKERFSAEFPKEGPSILRIQQVVRGDSAAYFCASSPRVSTGSGNTIYFGEGSWLTVV.

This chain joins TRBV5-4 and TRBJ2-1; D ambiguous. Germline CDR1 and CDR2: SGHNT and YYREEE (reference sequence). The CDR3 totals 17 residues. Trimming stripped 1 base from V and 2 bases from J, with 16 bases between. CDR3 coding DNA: TGTGCCAGCAGCTTGAGGCCGGGCACTACCGCCTACAATGAGCAGTTCTTC. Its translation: CASSLRPGTTAYNEQFF.

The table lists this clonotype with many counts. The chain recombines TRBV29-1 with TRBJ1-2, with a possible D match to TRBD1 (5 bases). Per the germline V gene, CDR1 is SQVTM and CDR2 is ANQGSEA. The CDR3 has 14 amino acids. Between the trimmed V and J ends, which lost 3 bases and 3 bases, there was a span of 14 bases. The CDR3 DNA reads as TGCAGCGTTGATGGTGGGGCTATTTACTATGGCTACACCTTC. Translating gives CSVDGGAIYYGYTF.

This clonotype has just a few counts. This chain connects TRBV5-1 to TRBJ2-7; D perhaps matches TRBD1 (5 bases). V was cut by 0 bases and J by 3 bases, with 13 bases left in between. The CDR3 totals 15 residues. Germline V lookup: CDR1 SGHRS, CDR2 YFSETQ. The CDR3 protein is CASSLDRNRRYEQYF. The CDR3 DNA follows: TGCGCCAGCAGCTTGGATCGGAACAGGCGCTACGAGCAGTACTTC.

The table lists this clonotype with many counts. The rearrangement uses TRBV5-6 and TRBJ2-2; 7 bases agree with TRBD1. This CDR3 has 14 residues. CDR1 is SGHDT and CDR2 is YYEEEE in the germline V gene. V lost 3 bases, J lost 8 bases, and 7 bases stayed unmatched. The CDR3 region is CASSSGTETGELFF. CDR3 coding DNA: TGTGCCAGCAGCTCCGGGACAGAAACGGGGGAGCTGTTTTTT.

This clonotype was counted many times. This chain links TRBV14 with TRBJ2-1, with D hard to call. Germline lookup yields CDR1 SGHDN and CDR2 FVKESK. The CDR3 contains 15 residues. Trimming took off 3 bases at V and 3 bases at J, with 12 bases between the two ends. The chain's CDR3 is CASSQAAQLYNEQFF. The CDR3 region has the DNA TGTGCCAGCAGCCAGGCGGCACAGCTCTACAATGAGCAGTTCTTC.

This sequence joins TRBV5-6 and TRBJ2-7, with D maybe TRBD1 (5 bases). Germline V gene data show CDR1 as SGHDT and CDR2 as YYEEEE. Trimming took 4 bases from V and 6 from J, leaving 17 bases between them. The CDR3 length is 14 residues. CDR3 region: CASSRRQGPSEQYF. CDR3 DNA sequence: TGTGCCAGCAGCCGGCGGCAGGGTCCTAGCGAGCAGTACTTC.

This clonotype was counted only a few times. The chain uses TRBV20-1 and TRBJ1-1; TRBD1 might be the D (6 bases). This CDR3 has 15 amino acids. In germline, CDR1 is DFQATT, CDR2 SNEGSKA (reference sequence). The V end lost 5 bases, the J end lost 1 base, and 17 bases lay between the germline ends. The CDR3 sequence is CSAAQPGGQNTEAFF. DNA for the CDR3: TGCAGTGCTGCTCAGCCCGGGGGCCAGAACACTGAAGCTTTCTTT.

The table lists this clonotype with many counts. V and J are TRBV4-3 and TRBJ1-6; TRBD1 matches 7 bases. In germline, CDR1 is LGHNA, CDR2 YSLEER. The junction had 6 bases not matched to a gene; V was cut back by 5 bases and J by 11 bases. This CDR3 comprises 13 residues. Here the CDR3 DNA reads TGCGCCAGCAGCGTCGACAGGGCCGCACCCCTCCACTTT. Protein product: CASSVDRAAPLHF.

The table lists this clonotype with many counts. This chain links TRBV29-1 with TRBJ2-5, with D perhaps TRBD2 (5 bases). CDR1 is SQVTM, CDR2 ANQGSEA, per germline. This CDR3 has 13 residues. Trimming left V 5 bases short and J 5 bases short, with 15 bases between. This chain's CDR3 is CSVTGPRGETQYF. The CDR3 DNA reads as TGCAGCGTTACGGGCCCTCGAGGGGAGACCCAGTACTTC.

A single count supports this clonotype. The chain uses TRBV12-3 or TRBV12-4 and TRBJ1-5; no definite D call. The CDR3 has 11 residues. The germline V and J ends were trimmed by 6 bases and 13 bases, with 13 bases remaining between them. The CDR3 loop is CASSSDTLQHF. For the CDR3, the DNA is TGTGCCAGCAGCTCTGACACGCTACAGCATTTT.

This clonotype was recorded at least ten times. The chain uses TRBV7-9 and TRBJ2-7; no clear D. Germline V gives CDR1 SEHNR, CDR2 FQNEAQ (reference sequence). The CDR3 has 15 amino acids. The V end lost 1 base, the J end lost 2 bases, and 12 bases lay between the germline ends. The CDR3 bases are TGTGCCAGCAGCTTAGGGACCAGGTCCCCCTACGAGCAGTACTTC. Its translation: CASSLGTRSPYEQYF.